Following are 18 T cell receptor beta chains from one sample sequenced in a study of response to subunit inactivated influenza vaccine. TCRdb independently ran MiXCR on the RT-PCR reads; one entry per CDR3 protein. The data contain over 800,000 distinct CDR3 sequences, 20% to 25% of them seen just once; the ten biggest clones take up roughly 10%. This sample comprised PBMCs from blood, obtained 5 days after vaccination. These TCRs come from a man in his fifties or sixties who received an inactivated influenza vaccine.

The chain links TRBV2 to TRBJ2-2, with TRBD2 matching over 7 bases. The trim removed 6 bases at V and 6 bases at J, leaving 4 bases unmatched. Germline V lookup: CDR1 SNHLY, CDR2 FYNNEI. The CDR3 has 13 residues. The CDR3 is CASRLATPGELFF. In DNA, the CDR3 is TGTGCCAGCAGACTAGCGACCCCCGGGGAGCTGTTTTTT.

J is TRBJ1-5 and V is TRBV15; D is unclear. Trimming removed 0 bases from V and 5 bases from J, with 11 bases in between. CDR3 length: 15 residues. Germline values: CDR1 LNHNV, CDR2 YYDKDF (reference sequence). CDR3 amino acids: CATSRDKVGDQPQHF. The CDR3 region has the DNA TGTGCCACCAGCAGAGATAAGGTGGGAGATCAGCCCCAGCATTTT.

The CDR3 protein is CASSGDRGRLQPQHF. For the CDR3, the DNA is TGTGCCAGCAGTGGAGACAGGGGGCGGCTTCAGCCCCAGCATTTT. J is TRBJ1-5 and V is TRBV6-1; 10 nucleotides line up with TRBD1. This CDR3 spans 15 amino acids. The germline gives CDR1 MNHNS, CDR2 SASEGT. Trimming removed 4 bases from V and 6 bases from J; junction bases left unmatched: 6.

On this clonotype itself: At one boundary the junction diverges from the germline segment, which might be a read error. The rearrangement links TRBV6-2 or TRBV6-3 to TRBJ2-1; D remains unclear. This CDR3 contains 13 residues. Germline-derived CDR1 and CDR2 are MNHEY and SVGEGT. This chain's CDR3 is CASSRTWLGEQFF. The CDR3 DNA sequence: TGTGCCAGCAGCCGGACCTGGCTGGGTGAGCAATTCTTC.

This clonotype occurred a few times. The rearrangement links TRBV20-1 to TRBJ1-2; the D is unclear. The CDR3 is made up of 14 amino acids. V lost 3 bases and J lost 4, with 15 bases in between. Germline V gene lookup returns CDR1 DFQATT and CDR2 SNEGSKA (reference sequence). The CDR3 region has the DNA TGCAGTGCTAGTAAGGAGGGAACCCCCTATGGCTACACCTTC. It yields the protein CSASKEGTPYGYTF.

The chain joins TRBV28 to TRBJ2-5; no firm D call. Germline V gene sequence: CDR1 MDHEN, CDR2 SYDVKM. The CDR3 is 13 residues long. Between the trimmed V and J ends, which lost 3 bases and 0 bases, there was a span of 5 bases. CDR3 in amino acids: CASSFRNQETQYF. In DNA, the CDR3 is TGTGCCAGCAGTTTCAGGAACCAAGAGACCCAGTACTTC. The full variable domain, with the rest looked up from reference TRBV28 and TRBJ2-5, is DVKVTQSSRYLVKRTGEKVFLECVQDMDHENMFWYRQDPGLGLRLIYFSYDVKMKEKGDIPEGYSVSREKKERFSLILESASTNQTSMYLCASSFRNQETQYFGPGTRLLVL.

The sample holds many counts of this clonotype. The rearrangement links TRBV20-1 to TRBJ2-3; 12 bases are shared with TRBD2. The V gene's germline CDR1 is DFQATT and CDR2 SNEGSKA (reference sequence). This CDR3 has 14 residues. J gave up 5 bases and V 6 bases, and 6 bases lay outside the gene matches. CDR3 amino acids: CSALATSGGDTQYF. The CDR3 nucleotides read TGCAGTGCCCTAGCGACTAGCGGGGGAGATACGCAGTATTTT.

This clonotype has more than one count but fewer than ten. The V call is TRBV6-2 or TRBV6-3, the J call TRBJ1-2; D possibly corresponds to TRBD1 (6 bases). This CDR3 comprises 14 residues. Looked up from germline, CDR1 is MNHEY and CDR2 is SVGEGT. The V end was cut by 7 bases, the J end by 0 bases, with 12 bases between. The chain's CDR3 is CASKQGTSNYGYTF. DNA of the CDR3: TGTGCCAGCAAACAGGGAACATCTAACTATGGCTACACCTTC.

This clonotype was seen repeatedly, ten times or more. The V and J genes are TRBV5-1 and TRBJ2-7; D ambiguous. The CDR3 loop spans 15 amino acids. V was shortened by 5 bases and J by 3 bases, with 18 bases between the two germline ends. The germline V gene has CDR1 SGHRS and CDR2 YFSETQ. This CDR3 reads CASRIVDDARYEQYF. CDR3 nucleotide sequence: TGCGCCAGCAGGATCGTAGACGACGCACGCTACGAGCAGTACTTC.

This clonotype was seen ten or more times. The chain joins TRBV7-9 to TRBJ2-2, with D possibly TRBD1 on 6 matching bases. The CDR3 contains 14 residues. V was clipped by 5 bases and J by 1 base, with 8 bases between them. Per the germline V gene, CDR1 is SEHNR and CDR2 is FQNEAQ (reference sequence). CDR3 protein: CASSPGQNTGELFF. DNA for the CDR3: TGTGCCAGCAGCCCGGGACAGAACACCGGGGAGCTGTTTTTT.

The CDR3 spells CASSSTVANVLTF. CDR3 DNA sequence: TGTGCCAGCAGTTCTACCGTGGCCAACGTCCTGACTTTC. V is TRBV2 and J is TRBJ2-6; D gene unclear. V dropped 5 bases and J dropped 6 bases, with 8 bases sitting between them. Germline V gene sequence: CDR1 SNHLY, CDR2 FYNNEI. The CDR3 spans 13 residues.

This clonotype was found many times. The chain joins TRBV5-5 to TRBJ2-5, with D perhaps being TRBD1 or TRBD2 (5 bases each). The germline V gene has CDR1 SGHKS and CDR2 YYEKEE (reference sequence). V lost 1 base and J 5 bases, leaving 12 bases between the germline ends. CDR3 length: 14 residues. The CDR3 region has the DNA TGTGCCAGCAGCTTGTGGGGGTCTGGGGAGACCCAGTACTTC. Translated, it gives CASSLWGSGETQYF.

V usage is TRBV19 and J usage is TRBJ2-3; TRBD1 matches 8 bases. The CDR3 length is 14 residues. J was trimmed by 3 bases and V by 8 bases; bases with no gene match: 7. Germline loops: CDR1 LNHDA, CDR2 SQIVND (reference sequence). In nucleotides, the CDR3 is TGTGCCAGTTGCAGGGGGCATTGGACAGATACGCAGTATTTT. Protein product: CASCRGHWTDTQYF.

The chain is built from TRBV21-1 and TRBJ2-2; the D call of TRBD1 is as the table states it, not checked on the DNA. TRBV21-1 is a pseudogene. The CDR3 runs to 18 residues. The CDR3 coding sequence is TGTGCCAGCAGCAGACCTTCCCGGGACAGGTTGAACACCGGGGAGCTGTTTTTT. This encodes CASSRPSRDRLNTGELFF.

This clonotype has a handful of counts. V and J are TRBV5-5 and TRBJ2-5, with D uncertain. Germline V lookup: CDR1 SGHKS, CDR2 YYEKEE (reference sequence). The CDR3 length is 15 residues. V was clipped by 1 base and J by 3 bases, with 13 bases between them. As DNA, the CDR3 is TGTGCCAGCAGCTTGATCGGCCAGGATGAAGAGACCCAGTACTTC. Its translation is CASSLIGQDEETQYF.

This clonotype was counted a single time. For the CDR3, the DNA is TGTGCCAGCAGCGGTTCGGCGGGGACTATCCCCCCCCGGCGCACCGGGGAGCTGTTTTTT. It specifies CASSGSAGTIPPRRTGELFF. This chain joins TRBV11-2 and TRBJ2-2, with 7 bases that match TRBD2. V lost 5 bases and J lost 4; bases outside the gene matches: 22. There are 20 residues in the CDR3. Germline loops: CDR1 SGHAT, CDR2 FQNNGV.

The chain has TRBV12-3 or TRBV12-4 and TRBJ1-2, with D perhaps TRBD1 (6 bases). Trimming left V 7 bases short and J 4 bases short, with 13 bases between. This CDR3 region has 13 residues. This CDR3 is CASTIDRSYGYTF. The CDR3, as DNA: TGTGCCAGCACCATCGACAGGTCCTATGGCTACACCTTC.

This clonotype was seen a few times. This rearrangement joins TRBV5-1 to TRBJ2-1; 8 bases are a match to TRBD2. This CDR3 region has 13 residues. Germline trimming cut 5 bases from V and 6 bases from J; bases unmatched to any gene: 4. Per the germline V gene, CDR1 is SGHRS and CDR2 is YFSETQ. CDR3 bases: TGCGCCAGCAGTACCGGGACTAGCAATGAGCAGTTCTTC. Residues: CASSTGTSNEQFF.